The rows below give T cell receptor beta chains drawn from one sample of a study of vaccination effects on CD4 cells after COVID-19. These receptors' antigens are unknown. The repertoire was sequenced with immunoSEQ multiplex PCR; TCRdb's copy has only in-frame clones and lacks some. The table shows fewer than 55,000 clones, with just over 75% occurring only once. The sequencing used CD4+ T cells from PBMCs cultured without peptide, collected after COVID-19 vaccination. All receptors derive from a human donor who had a prior SARS-CoV-2 infection. CDR3s include the opening cysteine and the closing phenylalanine or tryptophan. A D gene is named only where the DNA matches it firmly. Where a row states a size, it is once, few, many or the class of an expanded clone; other rows omit it.

j_gene	d_gene	v_gene	abundance	CDR3nt	CDR3aa
TRBJ1-6	.	TRBV21-1	.	TGTGCCAGCAGCAAAGGTGCCGGACAGGAGGATTCACCCCTCCACTTT	CASSKGAGQEDSPLHF
TRBJ1-2	.	TRBV13	.	TGTGCCAGCAGCCCTACCCAATGGGAAGTTCATGGCTACACCTTC	CASSPTQWEVHGYTF
TRBJ2-5	.	TRBV18	.	TGTGCCAGCTCACCACAAGTAGCGGAAGAGACCCAGTACTTC	CASSPQVAEETQYF
TRBJ1-3	.	TRBV2	.	TGTGCCAGCACCCCCCACGGGGGAAACACCATATATTTT	CASTPHGGNTIYF
TRBJ1-4	.	TRBV30	.	TGTGCCTGGAGTCTAGGACAGTGGGGGATACTGTTTTTT	CAWSLGQWGILFF
TRBJ2-1	TRBD2	TRBV19	.	TGTGCCAGTACGGGACAACGGACTAGCGGGAGGGAATACAATGAGCAGTTCTTC	CASTGQRTSGREYNEQFF
TRBJ2-3	.	TRBV13	.	TGTGCCAGCAGCTTAGCGGGGTCGGATACGCAGTATTTT	CASSLAGSDTQYF
TRBJ1-2	.	TRBV7-9	.	TGTGCCAGCAGCTTAGTGGGCAGGGAAAGTAACTATGGCTACACCTTC	CASSLVGRESNYGYTF
TRBJ2-3	.	TRBV7-7	.	TGTGCTAGCGGATCGATCTCCGGGGTGTCGGGAACGCAGTATTTT	CASGSISGVSGTQYF
TRBJ2-1	TRBD1	TRBV7-9	.	TGTGCCAGCGCACAGGGGACCCTCTCCTACAATGAGCAGTTCTTC	CASAQGTLSYNEQFF
TRBJ2-5	.	TRBV7-2	.	TGTGCCAGCAGCCGGGGAGGCGCCGGGGAGACCCAGTACTTC	CASSRGGAGETQYF
TRBJ1-4	.	TRBV28	.	TGTGCCAGCAGCCCCCCTCGGGGGAAACTGTTTTTT	CASSPPRGKLFF
TRBJ1-2	.	TRBV4-1	.	TGCGCCAGCAGCCAAGCTGGGGCCTATGGCTACACCTTC	CASSQAGAYGYTF
TRBJ1-4	TRBD1	TRBV9	.	TGTGCCAGCAGCGTGAACTCAGGGGGCGGTGAAAAACTGTTTTTT	CASSVNSGGGEKLFF
TRBJ2-7	.	TRBV6-5	.	TGTGCCAGCAGTCAGGATCCCGCCACCTACGAGCAGTACTTC	CASSQDPATYEQYF
TRBJ1-2	.	TRBV6-2/TRBV6-3	.	TGTGCCAGCAACCCCGGGGACCACTTCGACTACACCTTC	CASNPGDHFDYTF
TRBJ2-1	.	TRBV5-1	.	TGCGCCAGCAGCTTGGGGGACGGCAATATCCAGTTCTTC	CASSLGDGNIQFF
TRBJ2-2	.	TRBV18	.	TGTGCCAGCTCACCACCATTCATCACCGGGGAGCTGTTTTTT	CASSPPFITGELFF
TRBJ1-5	.	TRBV6-1	.	TGTGCCAGCAGTGAACCAACTATCCCGGATCAGCCCCAGCATTTT	CASSEPTIPDQPQHF
TRBJ1-4	.	TRBV9	.	TGTGCCAGCAGCGGGGCGGGGGTCGGGTACGAAAAACTGTTTTTT	CASSGAGVGYEKLFF
TRBJ2-7	.	TRBV11-2	.	TGTGCCAGCAGCTTATTTGAGGGGGAGAATTACGAGCAGTACTTC	CASSLFEGENYEQYF
TRBJ1-4	.	TRBV19	.	TGTGCCAGTATGGGGGGGGATTCTGAAAAACTGTTTTTT	CASMGGDSEKLFF
TRBJ1-5	TRBD1	TRBV7-2	.	TGTGCCAGCAGTTCTCCTTCTGGAGGGACAGGCGGACAGCCCCAGCATTTT	CASSSPSGGTGGQPQHF
TRBJ1-1	.	TRBV2	few	TGTGCCAGCAAGGGGGACACATCCGAAGCTTTCTTT	CASKGDTSEAFF
TRBJ2-7	.	TRBV3-1/TRBV3-2	few	TGTGCCAGCAGCCCCCCCGGGACACGGCGGGGGGAGCAGTACTTC	CASSPPGTRRGEQYF
TRBJ1-2	TRBD1	TRBV5-1	.	TGCGCCAGCAGCTTGGGACAGGGCTTCGGCTATGGCTACACCTTC	CASSLGQGFGYGYTF
TRBJ2-7	.	TRBV27	.	TGTGCCAGCAGTTCCTCTGGGACGGCGATCTACGAGCAGTACTTC	CASSSSGTAIYEQYF
TRBJ2-4	.	TRBV24-1	once	TGTGCCACCAGTGACGGGGGCAACATTCAGTACTTC	CATSDGGNIQYF
TRBJ2-6	.	TRBV7-6	.	TGTGCCAGCAGCTTAGCCCTACCTGGCTCTGGGGCCAACGTCCTGACTTTC	CASSLALPGSGANVLTF
TRBJ2-3	TRBD2	TRBV6-2/TRBV6-3	once	TGTGCCAGCAGTTACTCCCTTTCGGGCGGGGGATTTTCTAGCACAGATACGCAGTATTTT	CASSYSLSGGGFSSTDTQYF
TRBJ2-5	TRBD2	TRBV5-4	.	TGTGCCAGCTCTGGCGGGGGGGCACCGTACCAAGAGACCCAGTACTTC	CASSGGGAPYQETQYF
TRBJ2-1	.	TRBV7-2	.	TGTGCCAGCAGCCGGGGACCATACAATGAGCAGTTCTTC	CASSRGPYNEQFF
TRBJ1-2	.	TRBV27	.	TGTGCCAGCAGTCCACGAGGGCACCCTTCCTATGGCTACACCTTC	CASSPRGHPSYGYTF
TRBJ2-5	.	TRBV4-1	.	TGCGCCAGCAGCTGGGGGATCGCCCAAGAGACCCAGTACTTC	CASSWGIAQETQYF
TRBJ2-7	.	TRBV5-4	.	TGTGCCAGCAGTTTTCCCGGGACTCCCCTCGGCCACGAGCAGTACTTC	CASSFPGTPLGHEQYF
TRBJ2-7	.	TRBV30	.	TGTGCCTGGAGTGTATTACAGTTCCCTTACGAGCAGTACTTC	CAWSVLQFPYEQYF
TRBJ1-2	.	TRBV5-5	.	TGTGCCAGCAGCTTGCATCAGGATGTCTATGGCTACACCTTC	CASSLHQDVYGYTF
TRBJ2-7	TRBD1	TRBV11-2	.	TGTGCCAGCAGCTTAGGCGACAGGGCCTACGAGCAGTACTTC	CASSLGDRAYEQYF
TRBJ2-7	TRBD2	TRBV6-5	.	TGTGCCGGTGCTCCGGGACTACTCTACGAGCAGTACTTC	CAGAPGLLYEQYF
TRBJ2-3	TRBD2	TRBV19	.	TGTGCCAGTAGTAGATTAGCGGGGGGGCCGAAAGATACGCAGTATTTT	CASSRLAGGPKDTQYF
TRBJ2-2	.	TRBV4-3	.	TGCGCCAGCAGCGAAAGGCTAGGGCCCCGTTCCGGGGAGCTGTTTTTT	CASSERLGPRSGELFF
TRBJ2-5	.	TRBV5-4	.	TGTGCCAGCAGCTCCCCAGCGGGTCAAGTCCAAGAGACCCAGTACTTC	CASSSPAGQVQETQYF
TRBJ2-1	TRBD2	TRBV7-2	.	TGTGCCAGCAGCATCCTCGGTACTAGCGTTTCCTACAATGAGCAGTTCTTC	CASSILGTSVSYNEQFF
TRBJ1-1	.	TRBV11-2	.	TGTGCCAGCAGCTTAGATCTGCAGGGGCAAGCTTTCTTT	CASSLDLQGQAFF
TRBJ2-7	TRBD1	TRBV12-3/TRBV12-4	.	TGTGCCAGCAGTTACAGGGGCGAGCAGTACTTC	CASSYRGEQYF
TRBJ2-7	TRBD2	TRBV19	few	TGTGCCAGTAGTATTGGGGCTAGCGGAGCCTACGAGCAGTACTTC	CASSIGASGAYEQYF
TRBJ1-1	.	TRBV30	.	TGTGCCTGGAGTCTACAGGGTTGGACTGAAGCTTTCTTT	CAWSLQGWTEAFF
TRBJ2-3	TRBD2	TRBV9	.	TGTGCCAGCAGCGTAGCTGGAGGCGGGGGGACCCCCACAGATACGCAGTATTTT	CASSVAGGGGTPTDTQYF
TRBJ1-2	.	TRBV15	.	TGTGCCACCAGCAGGGACAGCGGCTATGGCTACACCTTC	CATSRDSGYGYTF